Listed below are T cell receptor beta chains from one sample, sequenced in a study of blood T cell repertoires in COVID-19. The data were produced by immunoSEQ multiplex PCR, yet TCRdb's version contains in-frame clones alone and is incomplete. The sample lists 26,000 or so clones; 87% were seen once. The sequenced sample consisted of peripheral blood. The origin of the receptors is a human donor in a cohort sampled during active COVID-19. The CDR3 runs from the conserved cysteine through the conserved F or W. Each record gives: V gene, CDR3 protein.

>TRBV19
CASSMEGIRTEAFF
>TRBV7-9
CASSLERGGYNEQFF
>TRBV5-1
CASSPEAGQGVYTF
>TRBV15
CATSRDSSNEKLFF
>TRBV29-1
CSGGTGGYNEQFF
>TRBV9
CASSEGPSFAKNIQYF
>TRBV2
CASSGVFVEETQYF
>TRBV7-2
CASSGGSPYNEQFF
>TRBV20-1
CSASVGGEKLFF
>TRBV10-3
CAISQGDGNQPQHF
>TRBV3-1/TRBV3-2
CASSQDSGTSGANQETQYF
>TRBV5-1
CASSSTGGADEQYF
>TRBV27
CASRRSGDSTAGELFF
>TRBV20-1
CSAPGVGEQYF